The present entry profiles one T cell receptor beta chain with its context. TCRdb's table, derived via immunoSEQ multiplex PCR, lists solely in-frame clones and lacks some. The profile shows about 680,000 clones, roughly 90% of them singletons. Treatment in this sample: roughly 18 received Ad26.COV2.S at low or high dose, single or two shots; a few received placebo; per-sample allocation not given. It was on day 63 after the first vaccine or placebo injection that samples were taken. A Boston adult aged 18-55 years was the donor. This entry belongs to a study of Ad26.COV2.S vaccination and SARS-CoV-2 variants. Study-level information: Donor was in the COV1001 Ad26.COV2.S trial arm. Intramuscular Ad26.COV2.S at 5x10^10 or 1x10^11 viral particles.

Germline V gives CDR1 SNHLY, CDR2 FYNNEI. This CDR3 has 13 amino acids. Trimming pared 5 bases from V and 0 bases from J, leaving 7 bases between. The TCR was taken from a person aged 18-65 years who received the Ad26.COV2.S COVID-19 vaccine or a placebo. The V and J genes are TRBV2 and TRBJ1-1; D may be TRBD1 (5 bases). The specimen comprised peripheral blood, sampled in a trial of Ad26.COV2.S vaccine versus placebo. CDR3 region: CASSRDLNTEAFF. CDR3 coding DNA: TGTGCCAGCAGTCGGGACCTGAACACTGAAGCTTTCTTT.